This TCR beta chain was captured in a study of blood T cell repertoires in COVID-19. For the study at large: There were acute and convalescent COVID-19 samples, and they came from the United States, Italy and Spain.

The CDR3 is 14 amino acids. The V end lost 4 bases, the J end lost 7 bases, and 11 bases lay between the germline ends. Germline V gene sequence: CDR1 MDHEN, CDR2 SYDVKM. Clones were read by immunoSEQ multiplex PCR, and TCRdb kept only the in-frame ones, dropping some. The data hold roughly 58,000 clones, with around 65% observed a single time. This clone was detected only a few times. The sample consisted of PBMCs or T cells enriched from blood (not recorded which). The V call is TRBV28, the J call TRBJ1-6, with TRBD1 as a possible D gene (5 bases). The sequence was collected from a woman aged 55 to 70 who had been exposed to COVID-19. CDR3 coding DNA: TGTGCCAGCAGTTGGGCAGGGCAGAATTCACCCCTCCACTTT. As protein: CASSWAGQNSPLHF.